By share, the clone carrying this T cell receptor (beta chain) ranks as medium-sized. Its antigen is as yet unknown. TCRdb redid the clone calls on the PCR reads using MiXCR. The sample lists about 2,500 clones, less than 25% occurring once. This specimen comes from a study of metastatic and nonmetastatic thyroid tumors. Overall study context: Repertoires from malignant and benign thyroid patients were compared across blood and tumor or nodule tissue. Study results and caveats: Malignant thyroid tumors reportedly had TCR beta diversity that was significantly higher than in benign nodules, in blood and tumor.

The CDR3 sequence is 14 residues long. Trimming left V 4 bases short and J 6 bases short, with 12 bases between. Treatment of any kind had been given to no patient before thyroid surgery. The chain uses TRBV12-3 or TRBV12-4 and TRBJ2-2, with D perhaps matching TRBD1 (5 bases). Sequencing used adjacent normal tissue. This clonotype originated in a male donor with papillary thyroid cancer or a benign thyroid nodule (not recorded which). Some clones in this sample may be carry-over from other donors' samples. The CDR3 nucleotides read TGTGCCAGCAGTTATTACAGGCTTCCCGGGGAGCTGTTTTTT. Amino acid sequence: CASSYYRLPGELFF.